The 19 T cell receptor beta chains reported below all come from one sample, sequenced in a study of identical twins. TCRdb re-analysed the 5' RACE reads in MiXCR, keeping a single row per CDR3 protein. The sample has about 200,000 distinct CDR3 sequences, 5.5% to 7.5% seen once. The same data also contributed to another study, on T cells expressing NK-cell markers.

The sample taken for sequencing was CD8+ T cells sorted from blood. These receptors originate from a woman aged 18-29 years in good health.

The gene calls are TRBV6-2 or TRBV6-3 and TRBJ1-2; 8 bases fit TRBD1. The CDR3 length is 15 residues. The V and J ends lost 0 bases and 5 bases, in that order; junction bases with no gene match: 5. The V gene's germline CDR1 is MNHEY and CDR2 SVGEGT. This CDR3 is CASSYSRTGWYGYTF. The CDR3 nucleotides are TGTGCCAGCAGTTACTCTCGGACAGGGTGGTATGGCTACACCTTC.

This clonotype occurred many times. The CDR3 region is CASTQDPDGYGYTF. The CDR3 coding sequence is TGTGCCAGCACCCAAGACCCGGATGGCTATGGCTACACCTTC. This rearrangement joins TRBV12-3 or TRBV12-4 to TRBJ1-2; unclear D gene. This CDR3 has 14 amino acids. The V end lost 7 bases, the J end lost 4 bases, and 16 bases lay between the germline ends.

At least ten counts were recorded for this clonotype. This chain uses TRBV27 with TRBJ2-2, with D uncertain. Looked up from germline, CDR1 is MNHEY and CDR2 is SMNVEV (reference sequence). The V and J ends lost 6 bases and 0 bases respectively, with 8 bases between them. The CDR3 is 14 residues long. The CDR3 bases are TGTGCCAGCAGGGGCAAAGCGAACACCGGGGAGCTGTTTTTT. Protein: CASRGKANTGELFF.

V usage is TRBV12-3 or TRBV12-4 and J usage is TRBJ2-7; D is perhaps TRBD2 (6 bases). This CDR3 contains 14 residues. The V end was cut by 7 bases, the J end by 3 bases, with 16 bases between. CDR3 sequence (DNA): TGTGCCAGCAAGCCTAGCGAAACAGTCTACGAGCAGTACTTC. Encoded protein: CASKPSETVYEQYF.

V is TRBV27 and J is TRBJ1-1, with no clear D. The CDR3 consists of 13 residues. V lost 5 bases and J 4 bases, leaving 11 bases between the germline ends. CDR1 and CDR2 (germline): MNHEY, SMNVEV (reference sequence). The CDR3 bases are TGTGCCAGCAGTCTCACCTCAGGCACTGAAGCTTTCTTT. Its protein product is CASSLTSGTEAFF.

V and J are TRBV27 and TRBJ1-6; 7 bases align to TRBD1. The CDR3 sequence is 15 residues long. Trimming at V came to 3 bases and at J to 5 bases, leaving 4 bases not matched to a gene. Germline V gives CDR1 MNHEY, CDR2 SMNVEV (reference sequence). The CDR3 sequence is CASSFLGQNNSPLHF. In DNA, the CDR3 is TGTGCCAGCAGTTTTTTGGGACAGAATAATTCACCCCTCCACTTT.

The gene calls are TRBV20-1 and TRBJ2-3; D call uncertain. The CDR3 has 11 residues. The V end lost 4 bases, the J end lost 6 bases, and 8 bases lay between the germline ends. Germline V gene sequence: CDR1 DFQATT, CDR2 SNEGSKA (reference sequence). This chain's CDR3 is CSAKWIDTQYF. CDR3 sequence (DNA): TGCAGTGCTAAGTGGATCGATACGCAGTATTTT.

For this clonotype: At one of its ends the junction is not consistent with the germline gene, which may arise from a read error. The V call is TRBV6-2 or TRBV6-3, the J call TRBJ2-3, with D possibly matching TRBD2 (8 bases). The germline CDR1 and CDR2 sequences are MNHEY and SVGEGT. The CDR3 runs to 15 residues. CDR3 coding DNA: TGTGCCAGCAGTTACCCAACGGGAGGGACAGATACGCGGTATTTT. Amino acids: CASSYPTGGTDTRYF.

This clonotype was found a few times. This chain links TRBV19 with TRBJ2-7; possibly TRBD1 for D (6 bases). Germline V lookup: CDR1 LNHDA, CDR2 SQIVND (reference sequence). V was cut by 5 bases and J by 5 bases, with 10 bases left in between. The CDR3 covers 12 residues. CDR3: CASSWGRNEQYF. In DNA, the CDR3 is TGTGCCAGTAGTTGGGGGCGCAACGAGCAGTACTTC.

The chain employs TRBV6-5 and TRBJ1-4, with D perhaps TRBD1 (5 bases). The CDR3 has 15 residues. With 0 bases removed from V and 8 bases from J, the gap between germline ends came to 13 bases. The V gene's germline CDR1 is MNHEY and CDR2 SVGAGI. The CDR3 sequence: CASSYSRGLGEKLFF. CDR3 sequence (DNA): TGTGCCAGCAGTTACTCTCGGGGACTAGGAGAAAAACTGTTTTTT.

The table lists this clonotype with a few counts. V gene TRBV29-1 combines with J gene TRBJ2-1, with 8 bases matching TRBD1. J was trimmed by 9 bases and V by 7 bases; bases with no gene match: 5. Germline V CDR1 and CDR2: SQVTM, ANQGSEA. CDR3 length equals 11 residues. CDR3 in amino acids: CSAVGQGEQFF. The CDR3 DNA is TGCAGCGCTGTCGGACAGGGTGAGCAGTTCTTC.

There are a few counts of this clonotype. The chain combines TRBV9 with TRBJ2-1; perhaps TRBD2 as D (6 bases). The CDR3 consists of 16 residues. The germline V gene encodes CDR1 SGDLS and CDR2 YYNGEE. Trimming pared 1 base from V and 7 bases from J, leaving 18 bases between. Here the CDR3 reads CASSVSAGPGRNEQFF. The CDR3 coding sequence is TGTGCCAGCAGCGTATCGGCGGGGCCGGGGCGGAATGAGCAGTTCTTC.

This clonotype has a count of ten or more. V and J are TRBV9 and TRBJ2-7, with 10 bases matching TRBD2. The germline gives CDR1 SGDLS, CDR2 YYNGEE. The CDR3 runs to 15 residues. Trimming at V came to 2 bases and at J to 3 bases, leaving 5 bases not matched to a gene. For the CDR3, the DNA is TGTGCCAGCAGCGTGAAACCTAGCGGGAGCTACGAGCAGTACTTC. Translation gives CASSVKPSGSYEQYF.

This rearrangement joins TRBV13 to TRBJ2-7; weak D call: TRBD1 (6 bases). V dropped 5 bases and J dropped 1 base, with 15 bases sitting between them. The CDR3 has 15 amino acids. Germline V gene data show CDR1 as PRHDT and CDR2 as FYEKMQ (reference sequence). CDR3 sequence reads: CASSPPDRSSYEQYF. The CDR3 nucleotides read TGTGCCAGCAGCCCGCCGGACAGAAGTTCCTACGAGCAGTACTTC.

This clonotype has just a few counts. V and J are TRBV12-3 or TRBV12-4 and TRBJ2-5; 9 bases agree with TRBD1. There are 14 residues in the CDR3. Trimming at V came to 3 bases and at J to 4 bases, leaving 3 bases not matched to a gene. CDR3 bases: TGTGCCAGCAGTTTCGGGACAGGGCCAGAGACCCAGTACTTC. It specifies CASSFGTGPETQYF.

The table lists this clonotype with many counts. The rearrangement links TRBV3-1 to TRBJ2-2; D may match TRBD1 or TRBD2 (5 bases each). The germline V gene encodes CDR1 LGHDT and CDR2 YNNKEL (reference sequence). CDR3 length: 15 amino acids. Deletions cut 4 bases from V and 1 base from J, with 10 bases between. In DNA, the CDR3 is TGTGCCAGCAGCCGCCCGGGACGGAACACCGGGGAGCTGTTTTTT. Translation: CASSRPGRNTGELFF.

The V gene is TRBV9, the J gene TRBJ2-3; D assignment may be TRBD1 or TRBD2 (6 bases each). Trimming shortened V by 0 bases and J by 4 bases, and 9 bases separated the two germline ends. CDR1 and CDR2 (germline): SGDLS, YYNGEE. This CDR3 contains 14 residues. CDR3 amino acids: CASSVAGGPDTQYF. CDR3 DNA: TGTGCCAGCAGCGTAGCCGGGGGCCCAGATACGCAGTATTTT.

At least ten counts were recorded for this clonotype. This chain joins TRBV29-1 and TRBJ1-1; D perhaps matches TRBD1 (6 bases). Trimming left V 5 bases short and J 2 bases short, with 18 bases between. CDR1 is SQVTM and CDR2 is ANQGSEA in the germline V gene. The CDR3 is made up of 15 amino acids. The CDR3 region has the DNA TGCAGCGTTCCCCCTCTTGGGGGCCTCAACACTGAAGCTTTCTTT. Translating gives CSVPPLGGLNTEAFF.

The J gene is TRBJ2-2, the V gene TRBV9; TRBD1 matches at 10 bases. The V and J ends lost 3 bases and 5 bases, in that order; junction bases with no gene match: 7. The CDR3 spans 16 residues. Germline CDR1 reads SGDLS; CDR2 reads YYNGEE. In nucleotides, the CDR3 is TGTGCCAGCAGCGGAGTGGGACAGGGGAGGACCGGGGAGCTGTTTTTT. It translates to CASSGVGQGRTGELFF.